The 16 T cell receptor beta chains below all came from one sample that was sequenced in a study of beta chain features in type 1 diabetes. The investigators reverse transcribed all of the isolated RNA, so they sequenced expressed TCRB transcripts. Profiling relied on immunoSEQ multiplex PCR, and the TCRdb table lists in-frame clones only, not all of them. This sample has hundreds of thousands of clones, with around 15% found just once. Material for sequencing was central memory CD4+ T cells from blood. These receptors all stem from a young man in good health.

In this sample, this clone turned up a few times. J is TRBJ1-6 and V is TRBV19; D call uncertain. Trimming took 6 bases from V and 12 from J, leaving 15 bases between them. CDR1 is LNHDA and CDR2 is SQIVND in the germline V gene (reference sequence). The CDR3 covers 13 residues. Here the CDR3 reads CASRGNPRLPLHF. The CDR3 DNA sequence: TGTGCCAGTAGAGGAAATCCACGGCTACCCCTCCACTTT.

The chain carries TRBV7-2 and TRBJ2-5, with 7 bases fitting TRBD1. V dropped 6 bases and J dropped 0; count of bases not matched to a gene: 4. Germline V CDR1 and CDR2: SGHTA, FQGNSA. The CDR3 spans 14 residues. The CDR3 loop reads CASSRDSYQETQYF. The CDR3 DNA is TGTGCCAGCAGTCGGGACAGTTACCAAGAGACCCAGTACTTC.

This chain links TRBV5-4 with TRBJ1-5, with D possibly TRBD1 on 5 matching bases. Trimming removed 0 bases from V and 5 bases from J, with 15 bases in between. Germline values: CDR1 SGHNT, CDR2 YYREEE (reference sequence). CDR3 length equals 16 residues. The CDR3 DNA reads TGTGCCAGCAGCTTGGGCCCTCCGGGGGAGGATCAGCCCCAGCATTTT. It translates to CASSLGPPGEDQPQHF.

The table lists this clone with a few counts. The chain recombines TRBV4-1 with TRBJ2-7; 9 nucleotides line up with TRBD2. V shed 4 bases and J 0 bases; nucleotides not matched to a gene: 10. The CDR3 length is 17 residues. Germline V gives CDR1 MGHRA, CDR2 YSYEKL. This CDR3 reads CASSPLSGGSSSYEQYF. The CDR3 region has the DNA TGCGCCAGCAGCCCGCTCAGCGGGGGGTCTAGCTCCTACGAGCAGTACTTC.

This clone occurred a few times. The CDR3 DNA reads TGCGCCAGCAGCTATCGGGGGGGCATGGGAGATACGCAGTATTTT. Translating gives CASSYRGGMGDTQYF. This chain uses TRBV4-3 with TRBJ2-3; 8 positions agree with TRBD2. With V trimmed by 5 bases and J by 5 bases, 9 bases remained unmatched. In germline, CDR1 is LGHNA, CDR2 YSLEER. The CDR3 is 15 residues long.

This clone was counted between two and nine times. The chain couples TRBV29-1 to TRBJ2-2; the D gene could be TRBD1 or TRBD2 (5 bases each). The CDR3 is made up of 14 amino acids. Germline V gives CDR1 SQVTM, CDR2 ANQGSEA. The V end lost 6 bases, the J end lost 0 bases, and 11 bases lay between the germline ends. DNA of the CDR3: TGCAGCGTCATGGGACGCACGAACACCGGGGAGCTGTTTTTT. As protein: CSVMGRTNTGELFF.

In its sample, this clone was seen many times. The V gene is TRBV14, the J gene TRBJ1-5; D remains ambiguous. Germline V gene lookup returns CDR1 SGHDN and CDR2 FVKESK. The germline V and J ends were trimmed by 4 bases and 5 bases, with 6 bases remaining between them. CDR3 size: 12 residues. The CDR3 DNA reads TGTGCCAGCAGCCGACTTTATCAGCCCCAGCATTTT. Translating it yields CASSRLYQPQHF. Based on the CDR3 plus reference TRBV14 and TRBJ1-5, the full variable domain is EAGVTQFPSHSVIEKGQTVTLRCDPISGHDNLYWYRRVMGKEIKFLLHFVKESKQDESGMPNNRFLAERTGGTYSTLKVQPAELEDSGVYFCASSRLYQPQHFGDGTRLSIL.

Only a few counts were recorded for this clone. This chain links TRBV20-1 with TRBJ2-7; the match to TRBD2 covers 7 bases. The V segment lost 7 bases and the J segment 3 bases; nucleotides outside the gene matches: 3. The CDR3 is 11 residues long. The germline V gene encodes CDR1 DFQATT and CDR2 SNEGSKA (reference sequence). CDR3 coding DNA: TGCAGTGTTAGGACTAGCTACGAGCAGTACTTC. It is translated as CSVRTSYEQYF.

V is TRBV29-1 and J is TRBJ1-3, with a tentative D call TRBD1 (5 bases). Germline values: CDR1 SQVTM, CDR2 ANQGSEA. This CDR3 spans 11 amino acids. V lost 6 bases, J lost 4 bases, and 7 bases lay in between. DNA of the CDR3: TGCAGCGTACGACAGGGAAACACCATATATTTT. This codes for CSVRQGNTIYF.

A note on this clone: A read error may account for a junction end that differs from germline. The CDR3 DNA follows: TGTGCCAGCAGTTATGGGGCCAGCGACTTGGGAGAGCAGTACTTC. Its protein product is CASSYGASDLGEQYF. The chain carries TRBV10-3 and TRBJ2-7, with a tentative D call TRBD1 (5 bases). The CDR3 length is 15 residues. CDR1 is ENHRY, CDR2 SYGVKD, per germline.

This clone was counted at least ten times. The CDR3 is CASSEVVLTGYTF. CDR3 bases: TGTGCCAGCAGTGAAGTGGTCCTTACGGGCTACACCTTC. The rearrangement joins TRBV6-1 to TRBJ1-2; D gene unclear. The germline CDR1 and CDR2 sequences are MNHNS and SASEGT. There are 13 residues in the CDR3. Between the trimmed V and J ends, which lost 1 base and 8 bases, there was a span of 11 bases.

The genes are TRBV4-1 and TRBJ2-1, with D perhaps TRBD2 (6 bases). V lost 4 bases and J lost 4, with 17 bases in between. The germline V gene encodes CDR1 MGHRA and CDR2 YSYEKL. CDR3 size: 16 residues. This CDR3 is CASSRVGGISYNEQFF. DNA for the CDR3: TGCGCCAGCAGCCGGGTTGGCGGGATTTCGTACAATGAGCAGTTCTTC.

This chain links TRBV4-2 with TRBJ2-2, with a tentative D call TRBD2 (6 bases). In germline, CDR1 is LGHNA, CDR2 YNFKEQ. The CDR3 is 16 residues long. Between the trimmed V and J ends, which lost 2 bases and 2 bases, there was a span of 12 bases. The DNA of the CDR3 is TGTGCCAGCAGCCAACTCGGGGGACCTAACACCGGGGAGCTGTTTTTT. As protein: CASSQLGGPNTGELFF.

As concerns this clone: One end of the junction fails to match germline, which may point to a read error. The chain's CDR3 is CASSQDFANQPKHF. The CDR3, as DNA: TGCGCCAGCAGCCAAGATTTCGCCAATCAGCCCAAGCATTTT. The gene calls are TRBV4-3 and TRBJ1-5; no reliable D call. Germline CDR1 is LGHNA and CDR2 is YSLEER. The CDR3 totals 14 residues.

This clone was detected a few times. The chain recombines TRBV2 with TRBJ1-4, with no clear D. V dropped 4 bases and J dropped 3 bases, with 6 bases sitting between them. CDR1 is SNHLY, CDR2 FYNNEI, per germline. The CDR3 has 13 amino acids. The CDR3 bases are TGTGCCAGCAGTGGTCAGCCTAATGAAAAACTGTTTTTT. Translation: CASSGQPNEKLFF.

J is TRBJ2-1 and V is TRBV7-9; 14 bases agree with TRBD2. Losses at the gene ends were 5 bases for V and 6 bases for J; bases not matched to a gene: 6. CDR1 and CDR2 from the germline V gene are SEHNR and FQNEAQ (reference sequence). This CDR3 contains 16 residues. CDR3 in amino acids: CASSRGLAGVGNEQFF. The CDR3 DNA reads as TGTGCCAGCAGCCGGGGACTAGCGGGAGTAGGCAATGAGCAGTTCTTC.